This is a list of T cell receptor beta chains from one sample in a study of monozygotic twins with inflammatory bowel disease. Reprocessing the 5' RACE reads, TCRdb reports a single entry for every CDR3 protein and omits DNA. This sample's table reports 200,000 to 250,000 distinct CDR3 sequences. The sequencing input was blood. The receptors here all came from a human donor with ulcerative colitis or Crohn's disease, or a healthy co-twin of an affected twin (not recorded which). CDR3s include the opening cysteine and the closing phenylalanine or tryptophan. Fields, in order: V gene, J gene, CDR3 protein.

v_gene: TRBV5-4; j_gene: TRBJ1-6; CDR3aa: CASSFRPGTGISPLHF
v_gene: TRBV6-5; j_gene: TRBJ1-6; CDR3aa: CASSWGDRGNSPLHF
v_gene: TRBV12-3/TRBV12-4; j_gene: TRBJ1-2; CDR3aa: CASSFPGRINYGYTF
v_gene: TRBV5-1; j_gene: TRBJ2-3; CDR3aa: CASSLEIGGTADTQYF
v_gene: TRBV5-6; j_gene: TRBJ2-7; CDR3aa: CASSLLGGFYEQYF
v_gene: TRBV19; j_gene: TRBJ1-5; CDR3aa: CATSRGGGNQPQHF
v_gene: TRBV9; j_gene: TRBJ1-6; CDR3aa: CASSASGQHNSPLHF
v_gene: TRBV7-3; j_gene: TRBJ1-2; CDR3aa: CASNVTGGDDYGYTF
v_gene: TRBV10-3; j_gene: TRBJ1-1; CDR3aa: CAIGPRQHPYEAFF
v_gene: TRBV20-1; j_gene: TRBJ2-1; CDR3aa: CSARVTEGRSYNEQFF
v_gene: TRBV29-1; j_gene: TRBJ1-4; CDR3aa: CSAMGQGGVNEKLFF
v_gene: TRBV7-9; j_gene: TRBJ2-7; CDR3aa: CASSPSPYEQYF
v_gene: TRBV20-1; j_gene: TRBJ2-1; CDR3aa: CSANGQGKGVSYNEQFF
v_gene: TRBV5-1; j_gene: TRBJ1-5; CDR3aa: CASSHSGTPNQPQHF
v_gene: TRBV5-1; j_gene: TRBJ2-5; CDR3aa: CASSTGLAQETQYF
v_gene: TRBV5-1; j_gene: TRBJ1-1; CDR3aa: CASSYQMNTEAFF
v_gene: TRBV12-3/TRBV12-4; j_gene: TRBJ2-5; CDR3aa: CASSLRVPETQYF
v_gene: TRBV29-1; j_gene: TRBJ2-3; CDR3aa: CSVRWIGGDTQYF
v_gene: TRBV6-6; j_gene: TRBJ2-7; CDR3aa: CASSPTSEQYF
v_gene: TRBV12-3/TRBV12-4; j_gene: TRBJ1-1; CDR3aa: CASSLLGMEAEAFF
v_gene: TRBV12-3/TRBV12-4; j_gene: TRBJ2-7; CDR3aa: CASSLGYGSTYEQYF
v_gene: TRBV12-3/TRBV12-4; j_gene: TRBJ2-3; CDR3aa: CASSEGDTQYF
v_gene: TRBV3-1; j_gene: TRBJ1-1; CDR3aa: CASSQVAYNEAFF
v_gene: TRBV11-2; j_gene: TRBJ1-5; CDR3aa: CASSLDLGTGGEGNSNQPQHF
v_gene: TRBV24-1; j_gene: TRBJ2-1; CDR3aa: CATSDPRTATQRGPYNEQFF
v_gene: TRBV20-1; j_gene: TRBJ1-5; CDR3aa: CSAIEVSNQPQHF
v_gene: TRBV5-1; j_gene: TRBJ2-1; CDR3aa: CASSLGPSSYNEQFF
v_gene: TRBV7-9; j_gene: TRBJ2-7; CDR3aa: CASSLTGNSYEQYF
v_gene: TRBV19; j_gene: TRBJ1-1; CDR3aa: CASRARDRVTEAFF
v_gene: TRBV5-1; j_gene: TRBJ1-1; CDR3aa: CASYPDSFTEAFF
v_gene: TRBV3-1; j_gene: TRBJ1-2; CDR3aa: CASSLEGAGGYTF
v_gene: TRBV7-2; j_gene: TRBJ1-4; CDR3aa: CASSRETAGTEKLFF
v_gene: TRBV12-3/TRBV12-4; j_gene: TRBJ1-2; CDR3aa: CASTPGQGTGYTF
v_gene: TRBV11-2; j_gene: TRBJ1-1; CDR3aa: CASSQNMGYTEAFF
v_gene: TRBV4-1; j_gene: TRBJ2-7; CDR3aa: CASSQEGGPIYEQYF
v_gene: TRBV5-1; j_gene: TRBJ2-7; CDR3aa: CASSFTDPAYEQYF
v_gene: TRBV7-3; j_gene: TRBJ1-6; CDR3aa: CASSLSNSSPLHF
v_gene: TRBV5-1; j_gene: TRBJ1-2; CDR3aa: CASSLAIYERDWDGYTF
v_gene: TRBV6-1; j_gene: TRBJ2-4; CDR3aa: CASHPSNAKNIQYF
v_gene: TRBV7-2; j_gene: TRBJ2-1; CDR3aa: CASSEAGDYYNEQFF
v_gene: TRBV5-1; j_gene: TRBJ2-7; CDR3aa: CASSLGRTTNNEQYF
v_gene: TRBV19; j_gene: TRBJ2-2; CDR3aa: CASSKQTGTTGELFF
v_gene: TRBV20-1; j_gene: TRBJ2-7; CDR3aa: CSAPAGGDGSYEQYF
v_gene: TRBV18; j_gene: TRBJ1-6; CDR3aa: CASSPGQGRSPLHF
v_gene: TRBV6-1; j_gene: TRBJ2-5; CDR3aa: CASSPLGARAPQETQYF
v_gene: TRBV6-5; j_gene: TRBJ1-1; CDR3aa: CASSYSGGDTEAFF
v_gene: TRBV10-3; j_gene: TRBJ1-2; CDR3aa: CAISLIRADDGYTF
v_gene: TRBV5-6; j_gene: TRBJ1-1; CDR3aa: CASRLSGTEAFF
v_gene: TRBV20-1; j_gene: TRBJ2-3; CDR3aa: CSASPSGGMRDTQYF
v_gene: TRBV6-2/TRBV6-3; j_gene: TRBJ2-7; CDR3aa: CASSPVPWEQYF
v_gene: TRBV7-9; j_gene: TRBJ2-7; CDR3aa: CASSYGRDGTYEQYF
v_gene: TRBV5-1; j_gene: TRBJ1-5; CDR3aa: CASSYGTANQPQHF
v_gene: TRBV5-1; j_gene: TRBJ2-5; CDR3aa: CASSLMVGETQYF
v_gene: TRBV6-1; j_gene: TRBJ1-1; CDR3aa: CASSPSGTAMNTEAFF